These 7 T cell receptor beta chains were sequenced from one sample in a study of blood T cell repertoires in COVID-19. The data were produced by immunoSEQ multiplex PCR, yet TCRdb's version contains in-frame clones alone and is incomplete. Of about 240,000 clones in the sample, approximately 85% were seen once. What was sequenced was peripheral blood. The receptors were gathered from a woman aged 55-69 years with active or convalescent COVID-19.

The chain is built from TRBV27 and TRBJ1-4; D is unclear. Germline V lookup: CDR1 MNHEY, CDR2 SMNVEV (reference sequence). There are 11 residues in the CDR3. Trimming took off 7 bases at V and 4 bases at J, with 4 bases between the two ends. This CDR3 is CASTVNEKLFF. The CDR3 bases are TGTGCCAGCACCGTTAATGAAAAACTGTTTTTT.

The chain uses TRBV5-1 and TRBJ2-1; 9 bases are a match to TRBD1. This CDR3 spans 17 amino acids. The J segment lost 1 base and the V segment lost 6 bases, leaving 11 bases of the junction unmatched. The germline V gene has CDR1 SGHRS and CDR2 YFSETQ. This CDR3 reads CASTAGLGQGSYNEQFF. In nucleotides, the CDR3 is TGCGCCAGCACCGCCGGTTTGGGACAGGGATCCTACAATGAGCAGTTCTTC.

The rearrangement joins TRBV5-1 to TRBJ2-5; 7 bases are shared with TRBD2. V shed 0 bases and J 5 bases; nucleotides not matched to a gene: 10. Germline V lookup: CDR1 SGHRS, CDR2 YFSETQ. The CDR3 runs 16 residues. For the CDR3, the DNA is TGCGCCAGCAGCTTGGTGTCCAGCGGGGAGGCGGAGACCCAGTACTTC. As protein: CASSLVSSGEAETQYF.

This chain links TRBV6-1 with TRBJ1-1, with TRBD1 matching 9 bases. Germline CDR1 MNHNS, CDR2 SASEGT. This CDR3 spans 16 amino acids. V was clipped by 1 base and J by 8 bases; unmatched bases: 11. The CDR3 protein is CASSEDRGRWFKEAFF. The CDR3 DNA sequence: TGTGCCAGCAGTGAAGACAGGGGGCGGTGGTTCAAGGAAGCTTTCTTT.

This chain connects TRBV3-1 (or the pseudogene TRBV3-2) to TRBJ2-5, with 8 bases fitting TRBD1. Germline CDR1 reads LGHDT; CDR2 reads YNNKEL (reference sequence). V gave up 6 bases and J gave up 1 base; unmatched junction bases: 4. The CDR3 has 14 residues. The CDR3: CASRHRGAQETQYF. DNA for the CDR3: TGTGCCAGCAGGCACAGGGGGGCCCAAGAGACCCAGTACTTC.

DNA of the CDR3: TGCGCCAGCAGCCGTATGGCGGGAGGGGGGGCGTCTGAAGCTTTCTTT. Protein: CASSRMAGGGASEAFF. The rearrangement links TRBV4-3 to TRBJ1-1, with D possibly TRBD1 on 6 matching bases. Germline V gene sequence: CDR1 LGHNA, CDR2 YSLEER. The CDR3 spans 16 residues. The V and J ends lost 4 bases and 6 bases respectively, with 21 bases between them.

J is TRBJ2-7 and V is TRBV30; 12 positions agree with TRBD1. The CDR3 covers 13 residues. The ends lost 5 bases at V and 7 bases at J; junction bases unmatched: 6. CDR1 GTSNPN and CDR2 SVGIG come from the germline V gene (reference sequence). This CDR3 is CAWGGTGGGEQYF. CDR3 DNA: TGTGCCTGGGGGGGGACAGGGGGCGGAGAGCAGTACTTC.